This T cell receptor beta chain was identified in a study of cytomegalovirus exposure and HLA in healthy donors. Points from the study as a whole: The study listed some 160 cytomegalovirus-associated TCR beta chains.

CDR3 size: 14 residues. Germline values: CDR1 ENHRY, CDR2 SYGVKD. V gave up 11 bases and J gave up 6 bases; unmatched junction bases: 9. With 60 Vbeta and 13 Jbeta primers, the PCR was carried out. Libraries were prepared by immunoSEQ multiplex PCR; TCRdb keeps only in-frame clonotypes and omits some of them. This table holds approximately 190,000 clones, around 90% found once. Details on this clone: Its cognate antigen is unknown.

The sequenced sample consisted of PBMCs. This sequence was found in a boy aged 2 to 10 in good health and CMV-seronegative. This chain joins TRBV10-3 and TRBJ1-4; 10 bases fit TRBD1. This CDR3 reads CASNSGTGDEKLFF. The CDR3 DNA reads as TGTGCCTCAAATTCCGGGACAGGGGATGAAAAACTGTTTTTT.